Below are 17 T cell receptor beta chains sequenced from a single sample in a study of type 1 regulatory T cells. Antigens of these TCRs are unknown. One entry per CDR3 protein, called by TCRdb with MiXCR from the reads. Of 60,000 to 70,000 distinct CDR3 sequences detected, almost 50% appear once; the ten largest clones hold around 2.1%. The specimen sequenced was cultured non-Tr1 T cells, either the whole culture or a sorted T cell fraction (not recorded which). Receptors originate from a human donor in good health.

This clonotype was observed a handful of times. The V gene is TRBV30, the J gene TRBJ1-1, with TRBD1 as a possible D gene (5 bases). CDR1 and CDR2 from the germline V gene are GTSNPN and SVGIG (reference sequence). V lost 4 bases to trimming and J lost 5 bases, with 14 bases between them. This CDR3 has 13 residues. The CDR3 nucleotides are TGTGCCTGGAATCTGGGGGGGGAAACTGAAGCTTTCTTT. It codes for CAWNLGGETEAFF.

The CDR3 loop reads CASSRQENTIYF. The CDR3 DNA reads TGTGCCAGCAGTCGACAGGAAAACACCATATATTTT. The chain couples TRBV2 to TRBJ1-3, with D possibly matching TRBD1 (6 bases). With 5 bases removed from V and 6 bases from J, the gap between germline ends came to 8 bases. Germline CDR1 SNHLY, CDR2 FYNNEI. CDR3 length: 12 residues.

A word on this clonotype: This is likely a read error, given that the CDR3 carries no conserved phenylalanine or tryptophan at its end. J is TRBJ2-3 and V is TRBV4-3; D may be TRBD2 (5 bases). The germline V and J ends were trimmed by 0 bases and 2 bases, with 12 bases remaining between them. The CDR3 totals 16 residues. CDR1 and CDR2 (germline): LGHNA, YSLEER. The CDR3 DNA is TGCGCCAGCAGCCAAGAAGTTTCGGGGTTCACAGATACGCAGTATATT. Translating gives CASSQEVSGFTDTQYI.

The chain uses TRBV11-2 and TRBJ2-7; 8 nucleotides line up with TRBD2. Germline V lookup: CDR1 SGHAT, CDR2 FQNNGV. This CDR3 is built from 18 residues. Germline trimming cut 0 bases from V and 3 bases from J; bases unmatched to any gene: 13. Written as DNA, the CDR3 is TGTGCCAGCAGCTTAGATCATTGGGCGGGGGGCATAAACTACGAGCAGTACTTC. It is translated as CASSLDHWAGGINYEQYF.

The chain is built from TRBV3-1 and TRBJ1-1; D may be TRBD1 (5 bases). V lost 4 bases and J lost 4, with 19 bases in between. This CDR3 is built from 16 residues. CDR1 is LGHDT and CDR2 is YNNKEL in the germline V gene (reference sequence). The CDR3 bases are TGTGCCAGCAGCCCCTATTTGGGCAGGGCCGGCACTGAAGCTTTCTTT. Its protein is CASSPYLGRAGTEAFF.

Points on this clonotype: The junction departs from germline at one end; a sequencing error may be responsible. The CDR3 reads CASRTPGIRTEAVF. The CDR3 DNA follows: TGTGCCAGCAGGACCCCGGGGATTCGCACTGAAGCTGTCTTT. The chain carries TRBV6-2 or TRBV6-3 and TRBJ1-1, with D hard to call. From germline, CDR1 is MNHEY and CDR2 SVGEGT. The CDR3 contains 14 residues.

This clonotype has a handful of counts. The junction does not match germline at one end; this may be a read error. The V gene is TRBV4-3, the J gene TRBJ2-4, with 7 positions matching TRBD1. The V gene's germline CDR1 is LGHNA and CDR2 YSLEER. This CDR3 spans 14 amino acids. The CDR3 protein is CASSQDIFDRALHF. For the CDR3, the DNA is TGCGCCAGCAGCCAAGATATCTTCGACAGGGCGCTTCACTTC.

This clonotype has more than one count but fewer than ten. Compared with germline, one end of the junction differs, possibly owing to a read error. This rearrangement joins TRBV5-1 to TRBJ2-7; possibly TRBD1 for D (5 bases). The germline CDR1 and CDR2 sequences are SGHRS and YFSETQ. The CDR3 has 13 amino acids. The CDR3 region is CASSLQGSYEQYF. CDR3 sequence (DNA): TGTGCCAGCAGCTTGCAGGGATCCTACGAGCAGTACTTC.

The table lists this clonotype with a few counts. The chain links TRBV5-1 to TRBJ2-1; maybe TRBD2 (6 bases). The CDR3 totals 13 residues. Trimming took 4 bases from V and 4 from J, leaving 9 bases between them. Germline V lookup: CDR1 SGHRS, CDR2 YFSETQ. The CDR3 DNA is TGCGCCAGCAGCCGGGACTCTTACAATGAGCAGTTCTTC. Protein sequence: CASSRDSYNEQFF.

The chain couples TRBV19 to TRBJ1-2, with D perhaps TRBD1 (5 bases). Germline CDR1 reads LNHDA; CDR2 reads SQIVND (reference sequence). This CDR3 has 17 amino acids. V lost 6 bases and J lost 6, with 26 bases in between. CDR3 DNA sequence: TGTGCCAGTAGGCAGAGTATGGGGTTCCTCCCCAGGGATGGCTACACCTTC. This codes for CASRQSMGFLPRDGYTF.

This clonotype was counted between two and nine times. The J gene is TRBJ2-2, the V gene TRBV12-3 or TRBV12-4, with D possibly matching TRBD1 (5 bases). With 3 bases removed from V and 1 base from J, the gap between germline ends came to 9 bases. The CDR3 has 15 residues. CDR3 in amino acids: CASSFRQGNTGELFF. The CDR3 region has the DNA TGTGCCAGCAGTTTTCGCCAGGGGAACACCGGGGAGCTGTTTTTT.

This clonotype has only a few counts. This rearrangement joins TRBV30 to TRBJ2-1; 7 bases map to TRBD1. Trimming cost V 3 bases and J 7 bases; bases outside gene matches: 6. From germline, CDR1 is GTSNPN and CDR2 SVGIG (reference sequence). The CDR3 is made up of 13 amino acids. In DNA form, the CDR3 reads TGTGCCTGGAGAGGAACAGGGGTAAATGAGCAGTTCTTC. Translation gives CAWRGTGVNEQFF. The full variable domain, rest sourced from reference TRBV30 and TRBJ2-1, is SQTIHQWPATLVQPVGSPLSLECTVEGTSNPNLYWYRQAAGRGLQLLFYSVGIGQISSEVPQNLSASRPQDRQFILSSKKLLLSDSGFYLCAWRGTGVNEQFFGPGTRLTVL.

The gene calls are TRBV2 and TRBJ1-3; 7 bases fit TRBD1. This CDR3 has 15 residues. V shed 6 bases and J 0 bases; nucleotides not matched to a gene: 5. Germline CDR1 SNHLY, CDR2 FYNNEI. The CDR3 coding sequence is TGTGCCAGCAGGGGACAGCGAGGCTCTGGAAACACCATATATTTT. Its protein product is CASRGQRGSGNTIYF.

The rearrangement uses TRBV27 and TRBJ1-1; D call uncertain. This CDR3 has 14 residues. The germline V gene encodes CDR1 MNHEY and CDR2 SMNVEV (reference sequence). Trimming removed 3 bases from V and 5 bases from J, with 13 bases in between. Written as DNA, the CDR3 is TGTGCCAGCAGTTTCGAGGGAGGTCGGACTGAAGCTTTCTTT. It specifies CASSFEGGRTEAFF.

The CDR3 protein is CASSEVGGQERNEQFF. CDR3 coding DNA: TGTGCCAGCAGTGAAGTTGGAGGTCAGGAGAGAAATGAGCAGTTCTTC. The rearrangement joins TRBV6-1 to TRBJ2-1, with D maybe TRBD2 (5 bases). V lost 1 base, J lost 7 bases, and 17 bases lay in between. The germline V gene encodes CDR1 MNHNS and CDR2 SASEGT. This CDR3 has 16 amino acids.

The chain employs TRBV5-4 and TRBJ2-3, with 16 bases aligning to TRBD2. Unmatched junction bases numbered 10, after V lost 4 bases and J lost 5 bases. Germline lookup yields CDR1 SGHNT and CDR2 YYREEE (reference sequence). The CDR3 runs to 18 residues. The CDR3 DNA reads TGTGCCAGCAGCCCCGGGACTAGCGGGGGGGCCAGCTTAGATACGCAGTATTTT. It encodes CASSPGTSGGASLDTQYF. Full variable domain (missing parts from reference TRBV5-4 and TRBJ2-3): ETGVTQSPTHLIKTRGQQVTLRCSSQSGHNTVSWYQQALGQGPQFIFQYYREEENGRGNFPPRFSGLQFPNYSSELNVNALELDDSALYLCASSPGTSGGASLDTQYFGPGTRLTVL.

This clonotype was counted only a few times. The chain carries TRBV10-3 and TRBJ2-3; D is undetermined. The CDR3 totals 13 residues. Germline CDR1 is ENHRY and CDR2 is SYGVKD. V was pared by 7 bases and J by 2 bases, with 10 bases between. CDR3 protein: CAIKRRPTDTQYF. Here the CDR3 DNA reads TGTGCCATCAAGAGGCGTCCCACAGATACGCAGTATTTT.